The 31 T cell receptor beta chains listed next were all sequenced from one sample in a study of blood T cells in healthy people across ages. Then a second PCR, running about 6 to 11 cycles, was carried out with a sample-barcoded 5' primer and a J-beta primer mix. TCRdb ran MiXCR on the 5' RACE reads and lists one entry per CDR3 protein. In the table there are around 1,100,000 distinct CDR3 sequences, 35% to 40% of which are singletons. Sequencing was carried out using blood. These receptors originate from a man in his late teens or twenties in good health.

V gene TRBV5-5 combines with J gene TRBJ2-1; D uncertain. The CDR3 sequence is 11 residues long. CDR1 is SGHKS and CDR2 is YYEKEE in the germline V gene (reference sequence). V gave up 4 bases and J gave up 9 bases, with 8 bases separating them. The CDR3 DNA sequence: TGTGCCAGCAGCCGGAGAGGTGAGCAGTTCTTC. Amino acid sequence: CASSRRGEQFF.

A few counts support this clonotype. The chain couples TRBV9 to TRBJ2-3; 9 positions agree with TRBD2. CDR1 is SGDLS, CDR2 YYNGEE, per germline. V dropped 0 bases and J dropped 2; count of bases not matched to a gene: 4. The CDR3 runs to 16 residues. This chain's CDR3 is CASSVVASGNTDTQYF. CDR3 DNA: TGTGCCAGCAGCGTAGTGGCTAGCGGGAACACAGATACGCAGTATTTT.

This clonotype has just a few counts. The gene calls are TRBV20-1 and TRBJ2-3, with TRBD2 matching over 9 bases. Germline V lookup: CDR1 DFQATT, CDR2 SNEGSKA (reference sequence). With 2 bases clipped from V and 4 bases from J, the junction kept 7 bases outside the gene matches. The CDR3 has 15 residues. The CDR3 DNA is TGCAGTGCTAGAAGAAGCGGGGGGATGGCAGATACGCAGTATTTT. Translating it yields CSARRSGGMADTQYF.

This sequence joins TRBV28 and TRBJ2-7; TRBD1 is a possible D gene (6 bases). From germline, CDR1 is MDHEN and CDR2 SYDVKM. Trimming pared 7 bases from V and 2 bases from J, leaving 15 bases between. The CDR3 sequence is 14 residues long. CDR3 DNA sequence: TGTGCCAGCACCGGGACACCCAACACCTACGAGCAGTACTTC. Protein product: CASTGTPNTYEQYF.

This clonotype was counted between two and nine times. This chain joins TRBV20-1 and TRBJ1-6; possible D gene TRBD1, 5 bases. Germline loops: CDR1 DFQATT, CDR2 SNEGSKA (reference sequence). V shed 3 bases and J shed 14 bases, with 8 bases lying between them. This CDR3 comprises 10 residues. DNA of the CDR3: TGCAGTGCTAGTTGGGGGTCCCTCCACTTT. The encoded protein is CSASWGSLHF.

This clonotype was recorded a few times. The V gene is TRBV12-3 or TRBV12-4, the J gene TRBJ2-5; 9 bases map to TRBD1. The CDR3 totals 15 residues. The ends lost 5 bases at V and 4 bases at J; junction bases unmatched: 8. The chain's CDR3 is CASSQTGGRGETQYF. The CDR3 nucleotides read TGTGCCAGCAGTCAGACAGGGGGTCGGGGAGAGACCCAGTACTTC.

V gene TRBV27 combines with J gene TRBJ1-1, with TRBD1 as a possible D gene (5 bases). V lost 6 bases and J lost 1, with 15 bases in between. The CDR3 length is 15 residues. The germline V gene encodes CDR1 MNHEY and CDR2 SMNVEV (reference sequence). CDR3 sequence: CASRKGGAGNTEAFF. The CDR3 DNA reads TGTGCCAGCAGGAAAGGAGGGGCAGGGAACACTGAAGCTTTCTTT.

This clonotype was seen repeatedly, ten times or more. CDR3 sequence reads: CSVGTQETQYF. CDR3 nucleotide sequence: TGCAGCGTTGGGACACAAGAGACCCAGTACTTC. The chain joins TRBV29-1 to TRBJ2-5, with a tentative D call TRBD1 (5 bases). Trimming pared 4 bases from V and 2 bases from J, leaving 5 bases between. This CDR3 region has 11 residues. Looked up from germline, CDR1 is SQVTM and CDR2 is ANQGSEA.

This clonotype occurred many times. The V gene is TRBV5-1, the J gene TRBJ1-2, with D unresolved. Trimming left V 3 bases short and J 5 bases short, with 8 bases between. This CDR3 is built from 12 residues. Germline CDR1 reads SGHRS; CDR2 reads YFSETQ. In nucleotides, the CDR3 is TGCGCCAGCAGCTCGCAAAGTTATGGCTACACCTTC. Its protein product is CASSSQSYGYTF. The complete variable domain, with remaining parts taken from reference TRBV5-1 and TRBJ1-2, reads KAGVTQTPRYLIKTRGQQVTLSCSPISGHRSVSWYQQTPGQGLQFLFEYFSETQRNKGNFPGRFSGRQFSNSRSEMNVSTLELGDSALYLCASSSQSYGYTFGSGTRLTVV.

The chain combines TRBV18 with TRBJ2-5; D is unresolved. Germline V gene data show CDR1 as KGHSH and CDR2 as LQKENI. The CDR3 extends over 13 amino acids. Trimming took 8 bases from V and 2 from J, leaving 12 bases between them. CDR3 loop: CASPRDLQETQYF. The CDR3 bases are TGTGCCAGCCCCCGAGACCTTCAAGAGACCCAGTACTTC.

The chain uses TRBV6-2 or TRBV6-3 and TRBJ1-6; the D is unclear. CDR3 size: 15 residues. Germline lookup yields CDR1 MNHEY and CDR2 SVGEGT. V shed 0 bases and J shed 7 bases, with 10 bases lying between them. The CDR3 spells CASSYSRVENSPLHF. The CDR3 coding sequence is TGTGCCAGCAGTTACTCGCGGGTGGAGAATTCACCCCTCCACTTT.

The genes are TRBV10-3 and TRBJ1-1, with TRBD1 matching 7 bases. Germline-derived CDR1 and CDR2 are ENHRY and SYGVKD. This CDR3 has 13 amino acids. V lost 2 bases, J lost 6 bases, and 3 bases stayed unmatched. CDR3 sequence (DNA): TGTGCCATCAGTGAGCAGGGGGACTCTGAAGCTTTCTTT. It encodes CAISEQGDSEAFF.

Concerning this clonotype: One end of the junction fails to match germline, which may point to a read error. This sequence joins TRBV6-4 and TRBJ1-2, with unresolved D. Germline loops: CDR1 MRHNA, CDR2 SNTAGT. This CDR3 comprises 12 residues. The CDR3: CASSDSNHGYTF. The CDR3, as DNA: TGTGCCAGCAGTGACAGTAACCATGGCTACACCTTC.

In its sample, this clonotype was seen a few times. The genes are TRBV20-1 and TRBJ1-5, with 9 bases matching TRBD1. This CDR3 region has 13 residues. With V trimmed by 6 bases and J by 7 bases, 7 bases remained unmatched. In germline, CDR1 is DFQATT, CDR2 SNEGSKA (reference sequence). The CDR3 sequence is CSATETGGQPQHF. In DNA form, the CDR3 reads TGCAGTGCGACCGAGACAGGGGGGCAGCCCCAGCATTTT.

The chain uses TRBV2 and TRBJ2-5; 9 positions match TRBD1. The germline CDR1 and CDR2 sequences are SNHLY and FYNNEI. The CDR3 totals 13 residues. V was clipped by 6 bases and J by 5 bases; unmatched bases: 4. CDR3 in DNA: TGTGCCAGCAGCGGGACAGGGTATGAGACCCAGTACTTC. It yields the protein CASSGTGYETQYF.

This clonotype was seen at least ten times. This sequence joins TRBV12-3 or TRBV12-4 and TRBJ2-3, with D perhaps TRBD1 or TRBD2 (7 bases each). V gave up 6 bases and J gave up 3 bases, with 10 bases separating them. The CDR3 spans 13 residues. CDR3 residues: CASRAGQTDTQYF. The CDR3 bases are TGTGCCAGCAGAGCGGGACAGACAGATACGCAGTATTTT.

The CDR3 region is CASTTGNRGYTF. CDR3 bases: TGTGCCAGCACAACAGGGAACCGTGGCTACACCTTC. The rearrangement links TRBV27 to TRBJ1-2; D might be TRBD1 (6 bases). This CDR3 has 12 residues. From germline, CDR1 is MNHEY and CDR2 SMNVEV (reference sequence). V was shortened by 7 bases and J by 7 bases, with 13 bases between the two germline ends.

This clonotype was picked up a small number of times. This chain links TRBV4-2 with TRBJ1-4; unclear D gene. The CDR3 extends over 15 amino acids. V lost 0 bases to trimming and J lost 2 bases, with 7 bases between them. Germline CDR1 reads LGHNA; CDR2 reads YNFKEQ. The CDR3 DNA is TGTGCCAGCAGCCAAGATCTAGAGACTAATGAAAAACTGTTTTTT. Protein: CASSQDLETNEKLFF.

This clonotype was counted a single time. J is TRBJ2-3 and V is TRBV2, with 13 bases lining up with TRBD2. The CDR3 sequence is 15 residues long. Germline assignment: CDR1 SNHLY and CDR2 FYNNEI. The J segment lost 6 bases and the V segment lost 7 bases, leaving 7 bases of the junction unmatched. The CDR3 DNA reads TGTGCCAGCACTGAGGGACTAGCGGGGAAGGATACGCAGTATTTT. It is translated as CASTEGLAGKDTQYF.

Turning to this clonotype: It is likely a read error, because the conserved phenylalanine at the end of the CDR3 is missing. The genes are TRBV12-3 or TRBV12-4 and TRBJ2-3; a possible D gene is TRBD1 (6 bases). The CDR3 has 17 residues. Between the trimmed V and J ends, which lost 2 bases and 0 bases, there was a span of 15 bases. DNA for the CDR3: TGTGCCAGCAGTTTAAGTACAGGGACCTATAGCACAGATACGCAGTATCTT. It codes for CASSLSTGTYSTDTQYL.

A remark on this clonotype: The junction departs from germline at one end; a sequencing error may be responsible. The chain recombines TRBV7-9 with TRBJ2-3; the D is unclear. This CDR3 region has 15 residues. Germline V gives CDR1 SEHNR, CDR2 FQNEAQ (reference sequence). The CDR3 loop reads CASSLALDREGTQYF. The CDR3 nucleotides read TGTGCCAGTAGCTTAGCCCTAGACCGTGAAGGTACGCAGTATTTT.

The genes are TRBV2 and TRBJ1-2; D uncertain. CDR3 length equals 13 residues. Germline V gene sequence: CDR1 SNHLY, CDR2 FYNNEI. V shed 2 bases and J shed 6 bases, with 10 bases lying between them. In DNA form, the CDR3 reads TGTGCCAGCAGTGAACTCGGGTACAATGGCTACACCTTC. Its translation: CASSELGYNGYTF.

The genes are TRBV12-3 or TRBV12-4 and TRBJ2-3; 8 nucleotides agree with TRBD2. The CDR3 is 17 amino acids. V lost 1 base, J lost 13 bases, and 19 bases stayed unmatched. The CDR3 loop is CASSLGPGLVRTDAEYF. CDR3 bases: TGTGCCAGCAGTTTAGGCCCGGGACTAGTGAGAACAGATGCGGAGTATTTT.

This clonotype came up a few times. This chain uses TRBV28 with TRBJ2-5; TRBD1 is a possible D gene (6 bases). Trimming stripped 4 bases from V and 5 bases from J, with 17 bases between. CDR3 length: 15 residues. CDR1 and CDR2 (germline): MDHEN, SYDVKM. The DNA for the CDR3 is TGTGCCAGCAGTTCGCCTTACAGGGATACCGAGACCCAGTACTTC. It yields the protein CASSSPYRDTETQYF.

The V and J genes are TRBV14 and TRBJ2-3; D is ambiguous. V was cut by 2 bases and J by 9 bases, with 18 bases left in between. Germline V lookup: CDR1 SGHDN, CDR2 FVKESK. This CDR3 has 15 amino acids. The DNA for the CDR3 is TGTGCCAGCAGCCAATTGACCGAGAGAAAAACAACGCAGTATTTT. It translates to CASSQLTERKTTQYF.

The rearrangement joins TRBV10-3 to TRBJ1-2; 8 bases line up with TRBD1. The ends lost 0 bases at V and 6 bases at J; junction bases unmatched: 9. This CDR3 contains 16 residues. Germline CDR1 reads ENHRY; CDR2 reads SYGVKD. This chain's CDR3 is CAISESGQGFTDGYTF. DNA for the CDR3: TGTGCCATCAGTGAGTCTGGACAGGGTTTCACCGATGGCTACACCTTC.

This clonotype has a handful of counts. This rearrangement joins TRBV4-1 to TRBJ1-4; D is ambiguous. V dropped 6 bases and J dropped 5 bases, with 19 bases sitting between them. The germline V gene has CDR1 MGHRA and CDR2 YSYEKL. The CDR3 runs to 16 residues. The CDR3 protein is CASSLGFGVRNEKLFF. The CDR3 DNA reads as TGCGCCAGCAGTCTTGGGTTTGGCGTTCGCAATGAAAAACTGTTTTTT.

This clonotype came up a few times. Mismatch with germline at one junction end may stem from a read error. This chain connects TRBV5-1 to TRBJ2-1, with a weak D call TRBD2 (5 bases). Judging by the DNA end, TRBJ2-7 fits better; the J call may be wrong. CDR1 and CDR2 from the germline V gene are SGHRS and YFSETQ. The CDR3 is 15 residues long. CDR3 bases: TGTGCCAGCAGCTTGAGGGAGAGCTCCTACAATGAGCAGTACTTC. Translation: CASSLRESSYNEQYF.

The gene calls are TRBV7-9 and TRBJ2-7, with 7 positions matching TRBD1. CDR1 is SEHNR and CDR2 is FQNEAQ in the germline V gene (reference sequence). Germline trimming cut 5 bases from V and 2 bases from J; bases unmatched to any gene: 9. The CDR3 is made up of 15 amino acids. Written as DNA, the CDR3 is TGTGCCAGCAGCCAAGACAGGGTATCGGCCTACGAGCAGTACTTC. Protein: CASSQDRVSAYEQYF.

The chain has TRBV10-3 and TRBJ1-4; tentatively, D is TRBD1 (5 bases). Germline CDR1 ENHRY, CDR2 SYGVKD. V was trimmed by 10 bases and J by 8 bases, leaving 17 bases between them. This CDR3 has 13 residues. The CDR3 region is CANRDGATEKLFF. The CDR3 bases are TGTGCCAACCGGGACGGAGCTACCGAAAAACTGTTTTTT.

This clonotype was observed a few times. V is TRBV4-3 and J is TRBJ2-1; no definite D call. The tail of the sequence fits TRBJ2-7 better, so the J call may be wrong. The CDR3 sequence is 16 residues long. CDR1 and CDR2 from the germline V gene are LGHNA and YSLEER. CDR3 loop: CASSQDLVSSYNEQYF. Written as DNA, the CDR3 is TGCGCCAGCAGCCAAGATTTGGTTAGCTCCTACAATGAGCAGTACTTC.